A single sample is the source of the 12 T cell receptor beta chains below, sequenced in a study of lymphopenia after photon versus proton radiotherapy. The repertoire was sequenced with immunoSEQ multiplex PCR; TCRdb's copy has only in-frame clones and lacks some. This table has approximately 45,000 clones, 85% appearing once. This specimen consisted of peripheral blood, obtained from a patient treated with photon-based radiotherapy. The receptors shown here come from a man aged 40-55 years with gastric cancer.

J is TRBJ2-2 and V is TRBV7-9, with TRBD1 matching over 7 bases. The germline V gene has CDR1 SEHNR and CDR2 FQNEAQ (reference sequence). This CDR3 has 15 amino acids. J gave up 0 bases and V 5 bases, and 3 bases lay outside the gene matches. The CDR3 loop is CASSPGTANTGELFF. In DNA, the CDR3 is TGTGCCAGCAGCCCGGGGACAGCGAACACCGGGGAGCTGTTTTTT.

The chain couples TRBV6-5 to TRBJ2-7; D uncertain. Trimming stripped 5 bases from V and 3 bases from J, with 5 bases between. Germline CDR1 is MNHEY and CDR2 is SVGAGI. The length of the CDR3 is 11 residues. CDR3 sequence: CASSDNYEQYF. The CDR3 nucleotides are TGTGCCAGCAGTGATAACTACGAGCAGTACTTC.

The gene calls are TRBV6-6 and TRBJ2-3, with 9 positions matching TRBD1. V was pared by 6 bases and J by 4 bases, with 2 bases of the junction left unmatched. CDR3 length equals 13 residues. CDR1 and CDR2 from the germline V gene are MNHNY and SVGAGI (reference sequence). CDR3 protein: CASRNRGPDTQYF. The CDR3 bases are TGTGCCAGCAGAAACAGGGGGCCAGATACGCAGTATTTT.

The genes are TRBV15 and TRBJ2-3; 9 nucleotides line up with TRBD1. This CDR3 is 16 amino acids long. Trimming at V came to 2 bases and at J to 3 bases, leaving 6 bases not matched to a gene. Per the germline V gene, CDR1 is LNHNV and CDR2 is YYDKDF (reference sequence). The CDR3 protein is CATSRRRTGETDTQYF. DNA of the CDR3: TGTGCCACCAGCAGAAGGAGGACAGGGGAGACAGATACGCAGTATTTT.

The chain couples TRBV7-2 to TRBJ2-5; D is possibly TRBD1 (5 bases). The CDR3 is 14 residues long. The V end lost 5 bases, the J end lost 7 bases, and 17 bases lay between the germline ends. The V gene's germline CDR1 is SGHTA and CDR2 FQGNSA. The CDR3 nucleotides are TGTGCCAGCAGCCCAATTACAGGATCGGGGACCCAGTACTTC. This sequence encodes CASSPITGSGTQYF.

The J gene is TRBJ2-1, the V gene TRBV7-9; no definite D call. Germline CDR1 is SEHNR and CDR2 is FQNEAQ (reference sequence). The ends were cut back, 4 bases at V and 7 bases at J, with 5 bases in the middle. The CDR3 length is 11 residues. The CDR3 here is CASSSLNEQFF. The CDR3 DNA sequence: TGTGCCAGCAGCTCGCTAAATGAGCAGTTCTTC.

This chain links TRBV30 with TRBJ2-7; no firm D call. Germline-derived CDR1 and CDR2 are GTSNPN and SVGIG (reference sequence). V lost 0 bases, J lost 4 bases, and 4 bases lay in between. This CDR3 spans 11 amino acids. This CDR3 is CAWSVEYEQYF. CDR3 sequence (DNA): TGTGCCTGGAGTGTAGAATACGAGCAGTACTTC.

The chain joins TRBV30 to TRBJ1-1; TRBD1 agrees at 8 bases. Looked up from germline, CDR1 is GTSNPN and CDR2 is SVGIG (reference sequence). This CDR3 contains 16 residues. J was trimmed by 0 bases and V by 0 bases; bases with no gene match: 6. CDR3 sequence reads: CAWSVRTGTMNTEAFF. CDR3 DNA sequence: TGTGCCTGGAGTGTTCGGACAGGGACCATGAACACTGAAGCTTTCTTT.

This clone was recorded once. The V gene is TRBV11-2, the J gene TRBJ1-5; the D gene is possibly TRBD1 (6 bases). The germline V and J ends were trimmed by 3 bases and 4 bases, with 7 bases remaining between them. The CDR3 length is 13 residues. Germline values: CDR1 SGHAT, CDR2 FQNNGV. The CDR3 bases are TGTGCCAGCAGCTTTCAGGGGAATCAGCCCCAGCATTTT. Residues: CASSFQGNQPQHF.

This chain links TRBV7-8 with TRBJ1-6, with 11 bases aligning to TRBD1. J gave up 6 bases and V 1 base, and 14 bases lay outside the gene matches. Germline CDR1 and CDR2: SGHVS and FQNEAQ. The CDR3 consists of 20 residues. CDR3 bases: TGTGCCAGCAGCTTAGGGGGACAGGGGGGTGCCACTGTCCTTAATTCACCCCTCCACTTT. Its protein is CASSLGGQGGATVLNSPLHF.

Concerning this clone itself: Other nucleotide sequences from this sample produce the same CDR3. The chain couples TRBV6-5 to TRBJ1-5; D unclear. CDR1 MNHEY and CDR2 SVGAGI come from the germline V gene. The CDR3 consists of 14 residues. V was pared by 2 bases and J by 0 bases, with 5 bases between. The CDR3 DNA reads TGTGCCAGCAGTTACGACCCTAGCAATCAGCCCCAGCATTTT. This codes for CASSYDPSNQPQHF.

The chain carries TRBV28 and TRBJ1-2, with D perhaps matching TRBD1 (5 bases). CDR3 length: 12 residues. Germline assignment: CDR1 MDHEN and CDR2 SYDVKM. Trimming removed 2 bases at V and 10 bases at J, with 11 bases between. The CDR3 DNA follows: TGTGCCAGCAGTTTACCTCCAGGGTCCTACACCTTC. It specifies CASSLPPGSYTF.